This is a list of T cell receptor beta chains from one sample in a study of a mutant IDH1 vaccine in newly diagnosed glioma. Profiling relied on immunoSEQ multiplex PCR, and the TCRdb table lists in-frame clones only, not all of them. The sample gives tens of thousands of clones, approximately 78% of which show up once; over 7% is in the top ten. These receptors have no identified antigens. The starting material was PBMCs, obtained from a glioma patient whose treatment included an IDH1 peptide vaccine. These receptors came from a woman aged 40 to 50 with glioma. Some clones in this sample may be carry-over from other donors' samples. The CDR3 runs from the conserved cysteine through the conserved F or W. The order of the fields is V gene, J gene, D gene, clone size, CDR3 DNA, CDR3 protein. A D gene is named only where the DNA matches it firmly. Clone size is given for some rows only: seen once, a few or many times, or a class if the clone is expanded.

v_gene: TRBV2
j_gene: TRBJ2-5
d_gene: TRBD2
abundance: -
CDR3nt: TGTGCCAGCAGGGCAGCGGGGGGCCGAAGAGAGACCCAGTACTTC
CDR3aa: CASRAAGGRRETQYF

v_gene: TRBV19
j_gene: TRBJ1-1
d_gene: TRBD1
abundance: -
CDR3nt: TGTGCCAGTAGTATTCAGGGGGCGAACACTGAAGCTTTCTTT
CDR3aa: CASSIQGANTEAFF

v_gene: TRBV5-1
j_gene: TRBJ1-6
d_gene: TRBD1
abundance: -
CDR3nt: TGCGCCAGCACTCTTGGTGGACAGGGGGGATCACCCCTCCACTTT
CDR3aa: CASTLGGQGGSPLHF

v_gene: TRBV25-1
j_gene: TRBJ2-7
d_gene: -
abundance: -
CDR3nt: TGTGCCAGCAGTGAATTTAGAGGCAGCTCCTACGAGCAGTACTTC
CDR3aa: CASSEFRGSSYEQYF

v_gene: TRBV7-9
j_gene: TRBJ2-7
d_gene: TRBD1
abundance: -
CDR3nt: TGTGCCAGCAGCGGAAGACAGGGGGCCAAGGAGCAGTACTTC
CDR3aa: CASSGRQGAKEQYF

v_gene: TRBV6-4
j_gene: TRBJ1-2
d_gene: -
abundance: -
CDR3nt: TGTGCCAGCAGTGATCGCGGGGGGAACTCTGGCTACACCTTC
CDR3aa: CASSDRGGNSGYTF

v_gene: TRBV2
j_gene: TRBJ1-1
d_gene: -
abundance: -
CDR3nt: TGTGCCAGCACTGAAAGGGCAGGAGCTTTCTTT
CDR3aa: CASTERAGAFF

v_gene: TRBV11-2
j_gene: TRBJ1-6
d_gene: TRBD1
abundance: once
CDR3nt: TGTGCCAGCAGCTTAAGCACAGGGGCCACGCGAAACCTCCACTTT
CDR3aa: CASSLSTGATRNLHF

v_gene: TRBV7-2
j_gene: TRBJ1-5
d_gene: -
abundance: -
CDR3nt: TGTGCCAGCAGCTTAGTCGCGAATCAGCCCCAGCATTTT
CDR3aa: CASSLVANQPQHF

v_gene: TRBV7-3
j_gene: TRBJ2-3
d_gene: TRBD2
abundance: -
CDR3nt: TGTGCCAGCAGCCCAACGTTAGCGGGGGGCACAGATACGCAGTATTTT
CDR3aa: CASSPTLAGGTDTQYF

v_gene: TRBV7-8
j_gene: TRBJ2-1
d_gene: -
abundance: -
CDR3nt: TGTGCCAGCAGCCAGCCTAGTGAGCAGTTCTTC
CDR3aa: CASSQPSEQFF

v_gene: TRBV6-1
j_gene: TRBJ2-6
d_gene: -
abundance: -
CDR3nt: TGTGCCAGCAGTGAAGATGACTCTGGGGCCAACGTCCTGACTTTC
CDR3aa: CASSEDDSGANVLTF

v_gene: TRBV30
j_gene: TRBJ2-3
d_gene: TRBD2
abundance: -
CDR3nt: TGTGCCTGGGGGACTAGCGCACTCCTAACTCAGTATTTT
CDR3aa: CAWGTSALLTQYF

v_gene: TRBV4-1
j_gene: TRBJ2-3
d_gene: TRBD2
abundance: once
CDR3nt: TGCGCCAGCAGCCAATTGGGACTAGCAGCCGATACGCAGTATTTT
CDR3aa: CASSQLGLAADTQYF

v_gene: TRBV7-2
j_gene: TRBJ1-2
d_gene: -
abundance: -
CDR3nt: TGTGCCAGCAGGTCGGGGAGACAAGGATCGGGCTACACCTTC
CDR3aa: CASRSGRQGSGYTF

v_gene: TRBV5-1
j_gene: TRBJ1-2
d_gene: TRBD1
abundance: -
CDR3nt: TGCGCCAGCAGCTTGGAAGGCAGGGGGGGTGGCTACACCTTC
CDR3aa: CASSLEGRGGGYTF

v_gene: TRBV7-7
j_gene: TRBJ2-1
d_gene: -
abundance: -
CDR3nt: TGTGCTAGCAGCTTAGGGGGGTTGGGCGGGGTAAATGAGCAGTTCTTC
CDR3aa: CASSLGGLGGVNEQFF

v_gene: TRBV12-5
j_gene: TRBJ1-1
d_gene: -
abundance: -
CDR3nt: TGTGCTAGTGGTTTAACATGGAACACTGAAGCTTTCTTT
CDR3aa: CASGLTWNTEAFF

v_gene: TRBV7-2
j_gene: TRBJ1-6
d_gene: -
abundance: -
CDR3nt: TGTGCCAGCAGCTTAGGGCAGTTTACTTCACCCCTCCACTTT
CDR3aa: CASSLGQFTSPLHF

v_gene: TRBV30
j_gene: TRBJ2-2
d_gene: -
abundance: -
CDR3nt: TGTGCCTGGAGTGTCTACAGGCGCTCGAACACCGGGGAGCTGTTTTTT
CDR3aa: CAWSVYRRSNTGELFF

v_gene: TRBV2
j_gene: TRBJ2-7
d_gene: -
abundance: -
CDR3nt: TGTGCCAGCAGTGCGACCCAGGACTACGAGCAGTACTTC
CDR3aa: CASSATQDYEQYF

v_gene: TRBV7-2
j_gene: TRBJ2-7
d_gene: -
abundance: once
CDR3nt: TGTGCCAGCAGTTCAACGGGCTACGAGCAGTACTTC
CDR3aa: CASSSTGYEQYF

v_gene: TRBV10-3
j_gene: TRBJ2-2
d_gene: TRBD2
abundance: -
CDR3nt: TGTGCCATCAGCACACTAGCGGGCCAGAACACCGGGGAGCTGTTTTTT
CDR3aa: CAISTLAGQNTGELFF

v_gene: TRBV9
j_gene: TRBJ2-7
d_gene: TRBD2
abundance: -
CDR3nt: TGTGCCAGCAGCGAGGGACTAGCGGGGGCCGGGCGCGAGCAGTACTTC
CDR3aa: CASSEGLAGAGREQYF

v_gene: TRBV7-2
j_gene: TRBJ1-1
d_gene: TRBD1
abundance: few
CDR3nt: TGTGCCAGCAGCTTAGAAAGCTGGACAGGGAAAAGGACTGAAGCTTTCTTT
CDR3aa: CASSLESWTGKRTEAFF

v_gene: TRBV2
j_gene: TRBJ1-1
d_gene: TRBD1
abundance: -
CDR3nt: TGTGCTTTATACAGGGGGAACACTGAAGCTTTCTTT
CDR3aa: CALYRGNTEAFF

v_gene: TRBV15
j_gene: TRBJ1-4
d_gene: -
abundance: once
CDR3nt: TGTGCCACGTTTCGGGACTCAGCGAGAGAAAAACTGTTTTTT
CDR3aa: CATFRDSAREKLFF

v_gene: TRBV6-1
j_gene: TRBJ1-6
d_gene: TRBD1
abundance: few
CDR3nt: TGTGCCTACGGTCAGGACAGGCGGGATTCACCCCTCCACTTT
CDR3aa: CAYGQDRRDSPLHF

v_gene: TRBV5-1
j_gene: TRBJ1-1
d_gene: -
abundance: -
CDR3nt: TGCGCCAGCAGCTTGCAGACGTCGGGGGGCTGGTACACTGAAGCTTTCTTT
CDR3aa: CASSLQTSGGWYTEAFF

v_gene: TRBV13
j_gene: TRBJ2-7
d_gene: -
abundance: -
CDR3nt: TGTGCCAGCAGCTTAGAAAACCGCTACGAGCAGTACTTC
CDR3aa: CASSLENRYEQYF

v_gene: TRBV7-9
j_gene: TRBJ2-3
d_gene: TRBD2
abundance: -
CDR3nt: TGTGCCAGCAGCTCGGGACTAGCGGGGAGCACAGATACGCAGTATTTT
CDR3aa: CASSSGLAGSTDTQYF

v_gene: TRBV9
j_gene: TRBJ1-1
d_gene: -
abundance: -
CDR3nt: TGTGCCAGCAGCCCTAGAGGGGGTAGGGCTGAAGCTTTCTTT
CDR3aa: CASSPRGGRAEAFF

v_gene: TRBV7-8
j_gene: TRBJ2-1
d_gene: -
abundance: -
CDR3nt: TGTGCCAGCAGACCGGAGTGGCTGGGACCCGATGAGCAGTTCTTC
CDR3aa: CASRPEWLGPDEQFF

v_gene: TRBV25-1
j_gene: TRBJ1-2
d_gene: -
abundance: -
CDR3nt: TGTGCCAGCAGTGAATCTGGCAGCACCCAAACTGGCTACACCTTC
CDR3aa: CASSESGSTQTGYTF

v_gene: TRBV25-1
j_gene: TRBJ1-2
d_gene: TRBD1
abundance: -
CDR3nt: TGTGCCAGCAGTCCAATTGGGGACAGGGCTCGATATGGCTACACCTTC
CDR3aa: CASSPIGDRARYGYTF

v_gene: TRBV21-1
j_gene: TRBJ2-7
d_gene: -
abundance: -
CDR3nt: TGTGCCAGCAGCAGAGGACAGGGCGCGACTCACTCCTACGAGCAGTACTTC
CDR3aa: CASSRGQGATHSYEQYF

v_gene: TRBV7-9
j_gene: TRBJ1-2
d_gene: -
abundance: -
CDR3nt: TGTGCCAGCACCCCCACGCTGCCTGGGGGCTACACCTTC
CDR3aa: CASTPTLPGGYTF

v_gene: TRBV19
j_gene: TRBJ1-2
d_gene: -
abundance: -
CDR3nt: TGTGCCAGTAGTGGGACGGGGGGTGACTATGGCTACACCTTC
CDR3aa: CASSGTGGDYGYTF

v_gene: TRBV21-1
j_gene: TRBJ1-3
d_gene: -
abundance: -
CDR3nt: TGTGCCAGCAGCAAAGACTGGACAGGTCTGGCCCAAGGAAACACCATATATTTT
CDR3aa: CASSKDWTGLAQGNTIYF

v_gene: TRBV18
j_gene: TRBJ1-1
d_gene: -
abundance: few
CDR3nt: TGTGCCAGTTTGCCACTTCAGGGGACTGAAGCTTTCTTT
CDR3aa: CASLPLQGTEAFF

v_gene: TRBV10-3
j_gene: TRBJ1-6
d_gene: TRBD1
abundance: -
CDR3nt: TGTGCCATCAGTGGTTGGGACAGGGTGATAGATTCACCCCTCCACTTT
CDR3aa: CAISGWDRVIDSPLHF

v_gene: TRBV2
j_gene: TRBJ2-5
d_gene: -
abundance: few
CDR3nt: TGTGCCAGCAGTGAAGCGCGCATGTACCAAGAGACCCAGTACTTC
CDR3aa: CASSEARMYQETQYF

v_gene: TRBV5-1
j_gene: TRBJ1-1
d_gene: -
abundance: -
CDR3nt: TGCGCCAGCAGCCCCGACGACAGCGGTAAAGCTTTCTTT
CDR3aa: CASSPDDSGKAFF

v_gene: TRBV15
j_gene: TRBJ1-4
d_gene: -
abundance: -
CDR3nt: TGTGCCACCAGCAGTCTTAGAGAGAATGAAAAACTGTTTTTT
CDR3aa: CATSSLRENEKLFF

v_gene: TRBV18
j_gene: TRBJ1-1
d_gene: -
abundance: -
CDR3nt: TGTGCCAGCTCACCACGGACAGAGGTCTACGGTGAAGCTTTCTTT
CDR3aa: CASSPRTEVYGEAFF